One and the same sample provided the 18 T cell receptor beta chains below, sequenced in a study of cytomegalovirus exposure and HLA in healthy donors. PCR was performed using 60 Vbeta and 13 Jbeta primers. Libraries were prepared by immunoSEQ multiplex PCR; TCRdb keeps only in-frame clonotypes and omits some of them. The table includes 170,000 or so clones, around 80% detected once. The sequenced sample was PBMCs. The source of these receptors is a male donor in good health and CMV-seropositive.

V gene TRBV10-2 combines with J gene TRBJ2-7; D perhaps matches TRBD1 (7 bases). In germline, CDR1 is WSHSY, CDR2 SAAADI. Trimming cost V 11 bases and J 2 bases, with 19 bases left between them. This CDR3 has 14 residues. In nucleotides, the CDR3 is TGCGCCGCAGGGGGTGGGGGGATCCCCTACGAGCAGTACTTC. It yields the protein CAAGGGGIPYEQYF.

A single count supports this clone. The chain is built from TRBV21-1 and TRBJ2-5; TRBD2 was called by the table and not checked on the DNA. TRBV21-1 is flagged as a pseudogene. The CDR3 extends over 13 amino acids. In DNA form, the CDR3 reads TGTGCCAGCAGATTAGCGGGAGCAGAGACCCAGTACTTC. It translates to CASRLAGAETQYF.

This clone was observed a few times. This chain joins TRBV30 and TRBJ2-5; maybe TRBD2 (5 bases). Germline CDR1 GTSNPN, CDR2 SVGIG (reference sequence). The CDR3 is made up of 12 amino acids. V was shortened by 5 bases and J by 5 bases, with 12 bases between the two germline ends. For the CDR3, the DNA is TGTGCCTGGGTTCCTGTAGCGGAGACCCAGTACTTC. Its translation: CAWVPVAETQYF.

The chain couples TRBV13 to TRBJ1-3; D is ambiguous. The V end lost 5 bases, the J end lost 3 bases, and 14 bases lay between the germline ends. The length of the CDR3 is 15 residues. Germline assignment: CDR1 PRHDT and CDR2 FYEKMQ (reference sequence). The CDR3 loop reads CASSEGSGFGNTIYF. The CDR3 DNA sequence: TGTGCCAGCAGCGAAGGGAGCGGGTTTGGAAACACCATATATTTT.

Worth noting for this clone: A junction end diverges from the germline sequence, so it may reflect a read error. The CDR3 nucleotides read TGTGCCAGCAGCCAAGGGCTTACTAGCGGGAGGGCCATCTTC. It specifies CASSQGLTSGRAIF. The chain uses TRBV4-2 and TRBJ2-1, with 13 bases matching TRBD2. This CDR3 is 14 amino acids long. Germline CDR1 reads LGHNA; CDR2 reads YNFKEQ.

The DNA of the CDR3 is TGTGCCAGCAGTAGGGACAGTGCCCGCAATGGCTACACCTTC. The encoded protein is CASSRDSARNGYTF. The chain has TRBV6-6 and TRBJ1-2, with TRBD1 identical over 7 bases. The germline V gene encodes CDR1 MNHNY and CDR2 SVGAGI (reference sequence). V was clipped by 5 bases and J by 6 bases; unmatched bases: 9. The CDR3 length is 14 residues.

The chain uses TRBV30 and TRBJ1-1; tentatively, D is TRBD1 (5 bases). The CDR3 is 14 residues long. Trimming left V 5 bases short and J 1 base short, with 14 bases between. Germline loops: CDR1 GTSNPN, CDR2 SVGIG (reference sequence). The CDR3 spells CAWEIQDTNTEAFF. The CDR3 DNA follows: TGTGCCTGGGAAATCCAGGACACGAACACTGAAGCTTTCTTT. The full variable domain, completed using reference TRBV30 and TRBJ1-1, is SQTIHQWPATLVQPVGSPLSLECTVEGTSNPNLYWYRQAAGRGLQLLFYSVGIGQISSEVPQNLSASRPQDRQFILSSKKLLLSDSGFYLCAWEIQDTNTEAFFGQGTRLTVV.

V gene TRBV6-1 combines with J gene TRBJ1-1; D remains ambiguous. V was shortened by 4 bases and J by 7 bases, with 13 bases between the two germline ends. This CDR3 is built from 13 residues. Per germline, CDR1 MNHNS and CDR2 SASEGT. The CDR3 sequence is CASSVAVVDEAFF. The CDR3 coding sequence is TGTGCCAGCAGTGTGGCTGTGGTTGATGAAGCTTTCTTT.

The table lists this clone with a few counts. This sequence joins TRBV4-3 and TRBJ1-4; D gene unclear. CDR1 LGHNA and CDR2 YSLEER come from the germline V gene. The CDR3 runs 15 residues. V dropped 7 bases and J dropped 7 bases, with 19 bases sitting between them. CDR3 loop: CASTLSYSGGEKLFF. The CDR3 DNA is TGCGCCAGCACGCTCTCTTATTCCGGAGGTGAAAAACTGTTTTTT.

This clone came up a few times. The gene calls are TRBV9 and TRBJ1-2, with D uncertain. Germline V gives CDR1 SGDLS, CDR2 YYNGEE. Between the trimmed V and J ends, which lost 5 bases and 4 bases, there was a span of 9 bases. The CDR3 is 12 residues long. CDR3 amino acids: CASRSRVYGYTF. The CDR3 nucleotides are TGTGCCAGCAGGTCGAGGGTCTATGGCTACACCTTC.

This sequence joins TRBV7-8 and TRBJ2-2; 7 bases match TRBD2. Germline trimming cut 2 bases from V and 5 bases from J; bases unmatched to any gene: 5. This CDR3 region has 15 residues. Per the germline V gene, CDR1 is SGHVS and CDR2 is FQNEAQ. As DNA, the CDR3 is TGTGCCAGCAGCTTACGACGGCGGGAGACCGGGGAGCTGTTTTTT. Protein product: CASSLRRRETGELFF. Using reference TRBV7-8 and TRBJ2-2 for the parts outside the CDR3, the full variable domain is GAGVSQSPRYKVAKRGQDVALRCDPISGHVSLFWYQQALGQGPEFLTYFQNEAQLDKSGLPSDRFFAERPEGSVSTLKIQRTQQEDSAVYLCASSLRRRETGELFFGEGSRLTVL.

This chain's CDR3 is CASSPVPRFGYNEQFF. The CDR3 DNA reads TGTGCCAGCAGCCCCGTTCCGAGATTTGGCTACAATGAGCAGTTCTTC. The rearrangement uses TRBV5-4 and TRBJ2-1, with no clear D. Germline V gives CDR1 SGHNT, CDR2 YYREEE (reference sequence). The CDR3 spans 16 residues. Trimming took 4 bases from V and 3 from J, leaving 17 bases between them.

This clone was picked up one time. The chain employs TRBV27 and TRBJ2-1, with a weak D call TRBD2 (6 bases). The CDR3 runs to 14 residues. V lost 1 base to trimming and J lost 6 bases, with 10 bases between them. Per germline, CDR1 MNHEY and CDR2 SMNVEV (reference sequence). CDR3 sequence reads: CASSLLTSTNEQFF. In DNA form, the CDR3 reads TGTGCCAGCAGTTTATTGACTAGTACCAATGAGCAGTTCTTC.

V usage is TRBV6-4 and J usage is TRBJ2-2; 7 nucleotides line up with TRBD1. Trimming at V came to 4 bases and at J to 3 bases, leaving 2 bases not matched to a gene. This CDR3 contains 14 residues. In germline, CDR1 is MRHNA, CDR2 SNTAGT. The CDR3 protein is CASSGDRDTGELFF. DNA for the CDR3: TGTGCCAGCAGTGGGGACAGAGACACCGGGGAGCTGTTTTTT.

CDR3 in amino acids: CASSAAGTTFTRLDTQYF. CDR3 sequence (DNA): TGTGCCAGCAGCGCGGCCGGGACTACTTTTACCCGCTTAGATACGCAGTATTTT. This rearrangement joins TRBV9 to TRBJ2-3; the match to TRBD2 covers 7 bases. The CDR3 length is 18 residues. Germline V gives CDR1 SGDLS, CDR2 YYNGEE. V was clipped by 3 bases and J by 5 bases; unmatched bases: 18.

The chain joins TRBV18 to TRBJ2-1; weak D call: TRBD1 (5 bases). CDR3 length: 16 residues. The V and J ends lost 3 bases and 0 bases respectively, with 12 bases between them. Germline V gene sequence: CDR1 KGHSH, CDR2 LQKENI. As DNA, the CDR3 is TGTGCCAGCTCACCTGGAACAGGCAGCTCCTACAATGAGCAGTTCTTC. Its translation: CASSPGTGSSYNEQFF.

The chain has TRBV5-1 and TRBJ2-1; 11 bases fit TRBD2. CDR3 size: 16 residues. In germline, CDR1 is SGHRS, CDR2 YFSETQ. V dropped 5 bases and J dropped 4; count of bases not matched to a gene: 8. The CDR3 sequence is CASSGATSGDYNEQFF. The CDR3, as DNA: TGCGCCAGCAGTGGGGCGACTAGCGGGGATTACAATGAGCAGTTCTTC.

This rearrangement joins TRBV6-7 to TRBJ2-3; tentatively, D is TRBD1 (6 bases). TRBV6-7 is reported as an ORF; its role is uncertain. The CDR3 runs to 14 residues. The V and J ends lost 2 bases and 4 bases respectively, with 10 bases between them. CDR3 bases: TGTGCCAGCAGTTACGCCAGGGGAGCAGATACGCAGTATTTT. Amino acid sequence: CASSYARGADTQYF.